One sample yielded the 2 T cell receptor beta chains listed below, sequenced in a study of OX40 agonist ivuxolimab in advanced cancers. TCRdb keeps only in-frame clones here, not all; method: immunoSEQ multiplex PCR. The sample lists about 94,000 clones, around 90% occurring once. The sequenced sample was CD4+ or CD8+ T cells sorted from blood, obtained in a trial of the OX40 agonist ivuxolimab. Receptors were obtained from an adult with an advanced solid tumor such as melanoma, head and neck, liver or kidney cancer.

This chain uses TRBV5-8 with TRBJ1-1, with D possibly matching TRBD1 (6 bases). This CDR3 is built from 13 residues. Trimming left V 0 bases short and J 6 bases short, with 9 bases between. CDR1 and CDR2 (germline): SGHTS, YDEGEE. CDR3 DNA: TGTGCCAGCAGCTTGGTTGGGGGCTCTGAAGCTTTCTTT. Translated, it gives CASSLVGGSEAFF.

The CDR3 bases are TGTGCCAGTAGTACGATCGGTGAATCTAGCAATCAGCCCCAGCATTTT. It specifies CASSTIGESSNQPQHF. The genes are TRBV19 and TRBJ1-5; unclear D gene. Germline CDR1 is LNHDA and CDR2 is SQIVND (reference sequence). The CDR3 contains 16 residues. With 4 bases removed from V and 0 bases from J, the gap between germline ends came to 13 bases.